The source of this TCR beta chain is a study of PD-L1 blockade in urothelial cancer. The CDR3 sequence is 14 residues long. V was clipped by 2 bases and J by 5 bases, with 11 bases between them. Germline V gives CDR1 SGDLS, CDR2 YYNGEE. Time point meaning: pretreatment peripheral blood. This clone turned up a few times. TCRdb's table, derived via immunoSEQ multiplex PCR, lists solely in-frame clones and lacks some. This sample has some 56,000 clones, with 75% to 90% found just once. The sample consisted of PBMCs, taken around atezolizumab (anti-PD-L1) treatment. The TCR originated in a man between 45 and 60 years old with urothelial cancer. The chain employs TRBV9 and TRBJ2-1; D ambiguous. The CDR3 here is CASSVGYFDNEQFF. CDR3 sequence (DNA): TGTGCCAGCAGCGTCGGGTATTTTGACAATGAGCAGTTCTTC.